The 18 T cell receptor beta chains below were found in one sample sequenced in a study of blood T cell repertoires in COVID-19. Measured with immunoSEQ multiplex PCR; TCRdb has only the in-frame clones, and not every one. Of about 160,000 clones detected, 65% to 85% appear once; the ten largest clones hold about 4%. The sample consisted of peripheral blood. All receptors come from a woman aged 80 or over with acute or convalescent COVID-19.

This clone appeared a few times. The V gene is TRBV12-3 or TRBV12-4, the J gene TRBJ1-3, with D possibly matching TRBD1 (5 bases). The CDR3 covers 13 residues. V dropped 3 bases and J dropped 4 bases, with 7 bases sitting between them. CDR3 in amino acids: CASSFGGGNTIYF. The CDR3 bases are TGTGCCAGCAGTTTTGGGGGGGGAAACACCATATATTTT.

The V and J genes are TRBV6-5 and TRBJ2-7, with 7 positions matching TRBD1. Germline values: CDR1 MNHEY, CDR2 SVGAGI. This CDR3 has 14 amino acids. Trimming took 4 bases from V and 4 from J; bases not matched to a gene: 7. CDR3 sequence reads: CASSFGQEAYEQYF. CDR3 nucleotide sequence: TGTGCCAGCAGTTTCGGACAGGAGGCTTACGAGCAGTACTTC.

The chain is built from TRBV7-6 and TRBJ2-5, with 9 positions matching TRBD2. Trimming cost V 2 bases and J 1 base; bases outside gene matches: 5. This CDR3 is 16 amino acids long. CDR1 is SGHVS, CDR2 FNYEAQ, per germline. The CDR3 DNA is TGTGCCAGCAGCTTATTAGGAGCGGGAGGCCAAGAGACCCAGTACTTC. This gives the protein CASSLLGAGGQETQYF.

The chain carries TRBV5-1 and TRBJ1-1, with D hard to call. From germline, CDR1 is SGHRS and CDR2 YFSETQ. Deletions cut 1 base from V and 3 bases from J, with 10 bases between. CDR3 length: 14 amino acids. The CDR3 sequence is CASSLLSGDTEAFF. The CDR3 nucleotides are TGCGCCAGCAGCTTGCTCTCCGGAGACACTGAAGCTTTCTTT.

The V gene is TRBV25-1, the J gene TRBJ1-1, with 7 bases identical to TRBD1. The CDR3 covers 15 residues. Germline V gene sequence: CDR1 MGHDK, CDR2 SYGVNS. With V trimmed by 5 bases and J by 4 bases, 10 bases remained unmatched. For the CDR3, the DNA is TGTGCCAGCAGTTTGGAGGGGGCGCGAGGCACTGAAGCTTTCTTT. It translates to CASSLEGARGTEAFF.

J is TRBJ2-2 and V is TRBV24-1, with D possibly matching TRBD1 (6 bases). Germline V gene data show CDR1 as KGHDR and CDR2 as SFDVKD. The CDR3 spans 15 residues. V was clipped by 4 bases and J by 3 bases, with 11 bases between them. For the CDR3, the DNA is TGTGCCACCAGTGACCGGACAGACTACACCGGGGAGCTGTTTTTT. Its translation is CATSDRTDYTGELFF.

This clone showed up just once. The chain employs TRBV29-1 and TRBJ2-7, with D hard to call. The CDR3 has 13 amino acids. Germline V gene data show CDR1 as SQVTM and CDR2 as ANQGSEA. Deletions cut 4 bases from V and 0 bases from J, with 10 bases between. CDR3 amino acids: CSVGSPSSYEQYF. The CDR3 region has the DNA TGCAGCGTTGGGTCCCCGAGCTCCTACGAGCAGTACTTC.

The chain is built from TRBV5-1 and TRBJ1-1; D is undetermined. Germline V gene lookup returns CDR1 SGHRS and CDR2 YFSETQ. Trimming stripped 4 bases from V and 1 base from J, with 14 bases between. The CDR3 length is 15 residues. CDR3 DNA: TGCGCCAGCAGCATATATACAGACGGGAACACTGAAGCTTTCTTT. It encodes CASSIYTDGNTEAFF.

This chain links TRBV19 with TRBJ1-4; the D gene is possibly TRBD1 (6 bases). V gave up 7 bases and J gave up 7 bases, with 16 bases separating them. Germline V gene lookup returns CDR1 LNHDA and CDR2 SQIVND (reference sequence). CDR3 length: 14 amino acids. As DNA, the CDR3 is TGTGCCAGTACTTCTTTACAGGGAAGTGAAAAACTGTTTTTT. This gives the protein CASTSLQGSEKLFF.

The rearrangement links TRBV19 to TRBJ2-3; 13 bases are shared with TRBD2. Trimming took 9 bases from V and 3 from J; bases not matched to a gene: 6. This CDR3 region has 15 residues. CDR1 and CDR2 from the germline V gene are LNHDA and SQIVND (reference sequence). Here the CDR3 reads CASRRLAGGTDTQYF. The CDR3 DNA is TGTGCCAGCCGGAGACTAGCGGGAGGTACAGATACGCAGTATTTT.

V gene TRBV19 combines with J gene TRBJ1-5; 9 nucleotides agree with TRBD1. This CDR3 region has 15 residues. V shed 4 bases and J 5 bases; nucleotides not matched to a gene: 6. Per germline, CDR1 LNHDA and CDR2 SQIVND (reference sequence). The CDR3 spells CASSTYRGPDQPQHF. CDR3 coding DNA: TGTGCCAGTAGTACCTACAGGGGGCCGGATCAGCCCCAGCATTTT.

This chain joins TRBV30 and TRBJ1-5, with a tentative D call TRBD1 (5 bases). Germline CDR1 GTSNPN, CDR2 SVGIG (reference sequence). Trimming cost V 5 bases and J 7 bases, with 15 bases left between them. The CDR3 sequence is 13 residues long. CDR3 sequence (DNA): TGTGCCTGGGGACTAGACAGACGCCAGCCCCAGCATTTT. It codes for CAWGLDRRQPQHF.

This rearrangement joins TRBV9 to TRBJ2-5; 7 bases match TRBD1. Germline CDR1 SGDLS, CDR2 YYNGEE. The ends lost 4 bases at V and 2 bases at J; junction bases unmatched: 2. The CDR3 loop spans 13 amino acids. CDR3 DNA sequence: TGTGCCAGCAGCACGGGACAGCAAGAGACCCAGTACTTC. It specifies CASSTGQQETQYF.

V gene TRBV18 combines with J gene TRBJ1-1; 7 bases are a match to TRBD1. This CDR3 has 13 residues. The germline CDR1 and CDR2 sequences are KGHSH and LQKENI. Trimming took 6 bases from V and 6 from J; bases not matched to a gene: 7. This CDR3 reads CASSETGKPEAFF. The CDR3 DNA reads as TGTGCCAGCTCTGAGACAGGGAAGCCTGAAGCTTTCTTT.

The genes are TRBV5-1 and TRBJ1-2, with TRBD1 as a possible D gene (5 bases). The germline V and J ends were trimmed by 1 base and 7 bases, with 11 bases remaining between them. Germline CDR1 SGHRS, CDR2 YFSETQ. The CDR3 totals 13 residues. DNA for the CDR3: TGCGCCAGCAGCTTGTTTCAGGGATCTGGCTACACCTTC. Amino acid sequence: CASSLFQGSGYTF.

The gene calls are TRBV28 and TRBJ1-5; the match to TRBD1 covers 7 bases. The trim removed 7 bases at V and 5 bases at J, leaving 2 bases unmatched. Per the germline V gene, CDR1 is MDHEN and CDR2 is SYDVKM. The CDR3 length is 12 residues. The CDR3 DNA is TGTGCCAGCAACAGGGGATATCAGCCCCAGCATTTT. Residues: CASNRGYQPQHF.

V is TRBV4-2 and J is TRBJ1-5, with D possibly TRBD1 on 6 matching bases. The CDR3 is made up of 17 amino acids. Trimming left V 0 bases short and J 2 bases short, with 14 bases between. Germline assignment: CDR1 LGHNA and CDR2 YNFKEQ. CDR3 in amino acids: CASSQDRLSGGNQPQHF. The CDR3 region has the DNA TGTGCCAGCAGCCAAGATCGCCTATCAGGGGGCAATCAGCCCCAGCATTTT.

The gene calls are TRBV30 and TRBJ1-1; no clear D. The CDR3 sequence is 14 residues long. Trimming shortened V by 1 base and J by 7 bases, and 16 bases separated the two germline ends. The germline CDR1 and CDR2 sequences are GTSNPN and SVGIG (reference sequence). The CDR3: CAWSGQKGLSEAFF. The CDR3 DNA is TGTGCCTGGAGTGGCCAGAAAGGACTAAGTGAAGCTTTCTTT.